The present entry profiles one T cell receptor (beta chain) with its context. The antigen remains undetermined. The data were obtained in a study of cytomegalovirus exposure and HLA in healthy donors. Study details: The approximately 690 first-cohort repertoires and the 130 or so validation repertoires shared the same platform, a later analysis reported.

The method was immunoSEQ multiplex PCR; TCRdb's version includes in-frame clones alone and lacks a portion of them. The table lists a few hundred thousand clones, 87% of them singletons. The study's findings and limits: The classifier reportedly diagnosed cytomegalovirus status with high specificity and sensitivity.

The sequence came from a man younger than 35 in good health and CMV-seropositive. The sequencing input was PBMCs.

As DNA, the CDR3 is TGTGCCAGCAGTAACGACAGGGGGATTAGGGATGAGCAGTTCTTC. Translating gives CASSNDRGIRDEQFF. The chain carries TRBV6-5 and TRBJ2-1, with TRBD1 matching 9 bases. This CDR3 contains 15 residues. Trimming removed 5 bases from V and 8 bases from J; junction bases left unmatched: 10. CDR1 MNHEY and CDR2 SVGAGI come from the germline V gene.